A single sample is the source of the 23 T cell receptor gamma chains below, sequenced in a study of gamma-delta T cells after stem cell transplantation. TCRdb re-called the RT-PCR reads through CATT. The sample carries about 1,800 gamma-chain clones, 1.5% to 2% recorded once. Specimen: gamma-delta T cells. These TCRs come from a human donor. It is not recorded whose cells these are; they may come from a transplant donor.

This clone was observed a few times. The same CDR3 also results from other DNA sequences found in this sample. This chain links TRGV2 with TRGJ1 or TRGJ2. V was clipped by 0 bases and J by 4 bases; unmatched bases: 6. The CDR3 runs 14 residues. Germline CDR1 reads EGSNGY; CDR2 reads YDSYNSKV. CDR3 in amino acids: CATWDGPGYYKKLF. In DNA form, the CDR3 reads TGTGCCACCTGGGACGGGCCCGGCTATTATAAGAAACTCTTT.

By share, this clone ranks as medium-sized (0.01 to 0.1%). V usage is TRGV8 and J usage is TRGJP1. Germline trimming cut 5 bases from V and 7 bases from J; bases unmatched to any gene: 10. Germline V lookup: CDR1 VENAVY, CDR2 YDSYNSRV. The CDR3 sequence is 14 residues long. The CDR3 spells CATWGPSYGWFKIF. Here the CDR3 DNA reads TGTGCCACCTGGGGCCCTTCTTATGGTTGGTTCAAGATATTT.

This clone occurred a few times. This chain joins TRGV9 and TRGJP. Trimming at V came to 3 bases and at J to 6 bases, leaving 11 bases not matched to a gene. CDR3 length equals 18 residues. Looked up from germline, CDR1 is GITISATS and CDR2 is ISYDGTV (reference sequence). The CDR3 bases are TGTGCCTTGTGGGAGCATCAGACAGGAGAGTTGGGCAAAAAAATCAAGGTATTT. Protein sequence: CALWEHQTGELGKKIKVF.

Relative to its sample, this clone is medium-sized (0.01 to 0.1%). The chain combines TRGV9 with TRGJP. Germline CDR1 GITISATS, CDR2 ISYDGTV (reference sequence). V was clipped by 5 bases and J by 7 bases; unmatched bases: 8. The CDR3 is 16 amino acids. CDR3 sequence (DNA): TGTGCCTTGTGGGCGACGCAGGAGTTGGGCAAAAAAATCAAGGTATTT. Encoded protein: CALWATQELGKKIKVF.

This clone is judged medium-sized. This chain joins TRGV4 and TRGJ1 or TRGJ2. V dropped 4 bases and J dropped 6; count of bases not matched to a gene: 12. The CDR3 is 14 residues long. Germline lookup yields CDR1 EGSTGY and CDR2 YDSYTSSV. CDR3 DNA sequence: TGTGCCACCTGGGACCCCCTGGGGGGTTATAAGAAACTCTTT. Amino acids: CATWDPLGGYKKLF.

This clone is categorized as large (0.1 to 1%). The V gene is TRGV4, the J gene TRGJ1 or TRGJ2. In germline, CDR1 is EGSTGY, CDR2 YDSYTSSV. Unmatched junction bases numbered 17, after V lost 5 bases and J lost 7 bases. This CDR3 region has 15 residues. CDR3 amino acids: CATWGEAGGGYKKLF. CDR3 nucleotides: TGTGCCACCTGGGGAGAAGCAGGAGGGGGCTATAAGAAACTCTTT.

The V and J genes are TRGV9 and TRGJP. The V gene's germline CDR1 is GITISATS and CDR2 ISYDGTV (reference sequence). The CDR3 extends over 17 amino acids. V was clipped by 3 bases and J by 2 bases; unmatched bases: 4. CDR3 in amino acids: CALWEIRQELGKKIKVF. CDR3 sequence (DNA): TGTGCCTTGTGGGAGATACGGCAAGAGTTGGGCAAAAAAATCAAGGTATTT.

The chain couples TRGV9 to TRGJP. Germline V gene lookup returns CDR1 GITISATS and CDR2 ISYDGTV (reference sequence). This CDR3 has 16 residues. J lost 11 bases, V lost 0 bases, and 7 bases had no gene match. CDR3 loop: CALWEVSPVGKKIKVF. The CDR3 DNA is TGTGCCTTGTGGGAGGTGTCCCCCGTGGGCAAAAAAATCAAGGTATTT.

CDR3 amino acids: CALWEFSRELGKKIKVF. The CDR3 coding sequence is TGTGCCTTGTGGGAGTTCTCTAGGGAGTTGGGCAAAAAAATCAAGGTATTT. The chain employs TRGV9 and TRGJP. Germline assignment: CDR1 GITISATS and CDR2 ISYDGTV (reference sequence). The CDR3 contains 17 residues. The ends lost 3 bases at V and 7 bases at J; junction bases unmatched: 9.

Points on this clone: The protein that TCRdb holds for this DNA derives from a much larger clone and differs from the translated DNA at residue 6, which likely indicates a read error; the protein shown here is translated from the DNA. CDR3 sequence reads: CALWELRELGKKIKVF. The CDR3 region has the DNA TGTGCCTTGTGGGAGTTGCGGGAGTTGGGCAAAAAAATCAAGGTATTT. V usage is TRGV9 and J usage is TRGJP. In germline, CDR1 is GITISATS, CDR2 ISYDGTV (reference sequence). CDR3 length equals 16 residues. Trimming at V came to 3 bases and at J to 7 bases, leaving 6 bases not matched to a gene.

This clone was observed a handful of times. The rearrangement links TRGV9 to TRGJ1 or TRGJ2. The length of the CDR3 is 13 residues. Unmatched junction bases numbered 2, after V lost 1 base and J lost 2 bases. Looked up from germline, CDR1 is GITISATS and CDR2 is ISYDGTV (reference sequence). The CDR3 coding sequence is TGTGCCTTGTGGGAGGTCCATTATTATAAGAAACTCTTT. Protein sequence: CALWEVHYYKKLF.

Comments on this clone: The mismatch at residue 8 between this DNA's translation and the TCRdb protein of a much larger clone likely reflects a read error; the protein shown is translated from the DNA. The chain has TRGV9 and TRGJP. This CDR3 has 15 residues. Looked up from germline, CDR1 is GITISATS and CDR2 is ISYDGTV (reference sequence). The CDR3 spells CALWETESGKKIKVF. The CDR3 DNA follows: TGTGCCTTGTGGGAGACAGAGTCGGGCAAAAAAATCAAGGTATTT.

This clone counts as medium-sized. The chain combines TRGV9 with TRGJP2. Looked up from germline, CDR1 is GITISATS and CDR2 is ISYDGTV (reference sequence). Trimming at V came to 4 bases and at J to 2 bases, leaving 7 bases not matched to a gene. There are 15 residues in the CDR3. The chain's CDR3 is CALWDLRSSDWIKTF. The CDR3 DNA follows: TGTGCCTTGTGGGACCTAAGGAGTAGTGATTGGATCAAGACGTTT.

By share, this clone ranks as medium-sized. The sample holds other DNA sequences that translate to the same CDR3. The chain is built from TRGV9 and TRGJP. V lost 3 bases and J lost 7; bases outside the gene matches: 6. The CDR3 has 16 residues. Germline V gene data show CDR1 as GITISATS and CDR2 as ISYDGTV (reference sequence). The CDR3 is CALWEPGELGKKIKVF. DNA of the CDR3: TGTGCCTTGTGGGAGCCTGGGGAGTTGGGCAAAAAAATCAAGGTATTT.

This clone occurred a few times. Given a far larger clone just one base away, this is likely a sequencing read error. The genes are TRGV3 and TRGJ1 or TRGJ2. Germline CDR1 and CDR2: VTNTFY and YDVSTARD (reference sequence). CDR3 length: 13 residues. Here the CDR3 DNA reads TGTGCCACCTGGGGCAGGCTCTATTATAAGAAACTCTTT. Its translation: CATWGRLYYKKLF.

A remark on this clone: The amino acid sequence in TCRdb belongs to a much larger clone and departs from this DNA's translation at residue 6, likely a sequencing read error; the sequence shown is translated from the DNA. The chain links TRGV9 to TRGJP. Germline lookup yields CDR1 GITISATS and CDR2 ISYDGTV (reference sequence). V lost 3 bases, J lost 2 bases, and 4 bases stayed unmatched. This CDR3 has 17 amino acids. The CDR3 DNA sequence: TGTGCCTTGTGGGAGCCCCGGCAAGAGTTGGGCAAAAAAATCAAGGTATTT. Translation: CALWEPRQELGKKIKVF.

This clone was observed a few times. The chain is built from TRGV8 and TRGJ1 or TRGJ2. The germline V gene encodes CDR1 VENAVY and CDR2 YDSYNSRV. The CDR3 consists of 17 residues. With V trimmed by 0 bases and J by 0 bases, 11 bases remained unmatched. The CDR3 is CATWDRLAPQNYYKKLF. The CDR3 DNA reads TGTGCCACCTGGGATAGGCTGGCCCCTCAGAATTATTATAAGAAACTCTTT.

In this sample, this clone turned up a few times. The chain carries TRGV3 and TRGJ1 or TRGJ2. The CDR3 covers 14 residues. V lost 1 base, J lost 0 bases, and 3 bases stayed unmatched. The germline V gene has CDR1 VTNTFY and CDR2 YDVSTARD (reference sequence). CDR3 protein: CATWDSRNYYKKLF. Written as DNA, the CDR3 is TGTGCCACCTGGGACAGTAGGAATTATTATAAGAAACTCTTT.

This clone is labeled as medium-sized (0.01 to 0.1%). V gene TRGV9 combines with J gene TRGJ1 or TRGJ2. This CDR3 has 13 amino acids. V lost 2 bases, J lost 5 bases, and 6 bases stayed unmatched. Germline V gene lookup returns CDR1 GITISATS and CDR2 ISYDGTV (reference sequence). The CDR3 is CALWEAQDYKKLF. In nucleotides, the CDR3 is TGTGCCTTGTGGGAGGCCCAAGATTATAAGAAACTCTTT.

This clone was counted only a few times. The CDR3 DNA reads TGTGCCACCTGGGGTCAGGGCAGTAGTGATTGGATCAAGACGTTT. Encoded protein: CATWGQGSSDWIKTF. The rearrangement uses TRGV4 and TRGJP2. The CDR3 totals 15 residues. Losses at the gene ends were 5 bases for V and 2 bases for J; bases not matched to a gene: 8. CDR1 EGSTGY and CDR2 YDSYTSSV come from the germline V gene.

By proportion, this clone is medium-sized. Other DNA sequences within the sample encode an identical CDR3. This chain links TRGV9 with TRGJ1 or TRGJ2. With 5 bases clipped from V and 12 bases from J, the junction kept 4 bases outside the gene matches. This CDR3 region has 9 residues. From germline, CDR1 is GITISATS and CDR2 ISYDGTV (reference sequence). CDR3 protein: CALWGGKLF. The DNA of the CDR3 is TGTGCCTTGTGGGGTGGGAAACTCTTT.

This clone is deemed hyperexpanded. The same CDR3 is also encoded by other DNA sequences in this sample. The V and J genes are TRGV2 and TRGJ1 or TRGJ2. Germline CDR1 reads EGSNGY; CDR2 reads YDSYNSKV. V dropped 0 bases and J dropped 4; count of bases not matched to a gene: 6. The CDR3 sequence is 14 residues long. CDR3 sequence (DNA): TGTGCCACCTGGGACGGGCCGATGTATTATAAGAAACTCTTT. It yields the protein CATWDGPMYYKKLF.

The chain joins TRGV9 to TRGJP. The germline V gene has CDR1 GITISATS and CDR2 ISYDGTV (reference sequence). After removal of 1 base from V and 6 bases from J, the junction contained 6 bases not matched to a gene. The CDR3 consists of 17 residues. CDR3 sequence (DNA): TGTGCCTTGTGGGAGGTAGTACGAGAGTTGGGCAAAAAAATCAAGGTATTT. Its protein is CALWEVVRELGKKIKVF.